This is a list of T cell receptor beta chains from one sample in a study of blood T cells in healthy people across ages. Via MiXCR, TCRdb re-called the 5' RACE reads, giving one row per CDR3 protein. The data contain some 760,000 distinct CDR3 sequences, roughly 25% of them seen just once; the ten biggest clones take up 9.4%. This sample was shared with a second study, whose subject was T cells of mothers and their children.

The sample taken for sequencing was blood. These receptors all come from a boy aged 10-17 years in good health. CDR3s include the opening cysteine and the closing phenylalanine or tryptophan. Each record gives: D gene, clone size, J gene, V gene, CDR3 DNA, CDR3 protein. A D gene is named only where the DNA matches it firmly. Expanded clones get a size class; other rows say once, few or many, or leave the size out.

>TRBD1|NA|TRBJ2-3|TRBV6-5
TGTGCCAGCAGCCGACAGGGTACAGATACGCAGTATTTT
CASSRQGTDTQYF
>NA|NA|TRBJ2-5|TRBV21-1
TGTGCCAGCAGCAAAGAAGTTTCTAGGGACAGGGGGCAAGAGACCCAGTACTTC
CASSKEVSRDRGQETQYF
>TRBD1|once|TRBJ1-1|TRBV6-2/TRBV6-3
TGTGCCAGCGGAGGACAGGGGGATTTTAACACTGAAGCTTTCTTT
CASGGQGDFNTEAFF
>NA|few|TRBJ2-1|TRBV9
TGTGCCAGCAGCGGATCCCCCGGCCGAGAGCAGTTCTTC
CASSGSPGREQFF
>NA|few|TRBJ2-5|TRBV10-3
TGTGCCATCAGTGAAGTGATTAGCGGCCAAGAGACCCAGTACTTC
CAISEVISGQETQYF
>TRBD2|NA|TRBJ2-5|TRBV7-9
TGTGCCAGCAGCTTGATGACCGGGACTAGCGGGAGGGCCAGAGAGACCCAGTACTTC
CASSLMTGTSGRARETQYF
>NA|few|TRBJ1-1|TRBV20-1
TGCAGTGCTTTAGGGAACACTGGAGCTTTCTTT
CSALGNTGAFF
>TRBD1|few|TRBJ2-7|TRBV11-1
TGTGCCAGCAGCCCAATCCGGGACAGGGACCCCGAGCAGTACTTC
CASSPIRDRDPEQYF
>NA|NA|TRBJ2-1|TRBV10-3
TGTGCCATAATGGGGGGAGACCAATACAATGAGCAGTTCTTC
CAIMGGDQYNEQFF
>TRBD2|NA|TRBJ2-3|TRBV20-1
TGCAGTGCTAGCGCTAGCGGGGGTACGGATACGCAGTATTTT
CSASASGGTDTQYF
>TRBD1|few|TRBJ1-1|TRBV7-2
TGTGCCAGCACCCTTACCACAGGGGGCGCCACTGAAGCTTTCTTT
CASTLTTGGATEAFF
>TRBD2|NA|TRBJ2-3|TRBV7-2
TGTGCCAGCAGCTTTGGGACTAGCGGAAATACGCAGTATTTT
CASSFGTSGNTQYF
>TRBD2|NA|TRBJ2-1|TRBV7-2
TGTGCCAGCAGCCCCGGACTAGCGGGGTACTTTAGCTCCTACAATGAGCAGTTCTTC
CASSPGLAGYFSSYNEQFF
>NA|NA|TRBJ1-6|TRBV12-3/TRBV12-4
TGTGCCAGCAAAGGGTGGGGGTATAATTCACCCCTCCACTTT
CASKGWGYNSPLHF
>TRBD2|few|TRBJ2-1|TRBV5-1
TGCGCCAGCAGAAGAAGGACTAGCGGGAGCTCCTACAATGAGCAGTTCTTC
CASRRRTSGSSYNEQFF
>NA|few|TRBJ2-5|TRBV28
TGTGCCAGCTGTAAACGGGACATCCAAGAGACCCAGTACTTC
CASCKRDIQETQYF
>NA|few|TRBJ2-3|TRBV20-1
TGCAGTGCTAGGGAAAGGCCAGATACGCAGTATTTT
CSARERPDTQYF
>TRBD2|NA|TRBJ2-7|TRBV5-6
TGTGCCAGCAGCTGGGGTAGCGGGGTCCACGAGCAGTACTTC
CASSWGSGVHEQYF
>NA|NA|TRBJ2-5|TRBV7-2
TGTGCCAGCAGCCCCAGAGGACAATTGCGGGAGACCCAGTACTTC
CASSPRGQLRETQYF
>NA|NA|TRBJ1-2|TRBV28
TGTGCCAGCGGGCAACCCCTACATGGCTACACCTTC
CASGQPLHGYTF
>TRBD1|NA|TRBJ1-4|TRBV7-9
TGTGCCAGCAGCTACCTACTGGACAGGGAAAATGAAAAACTGTTTTTT
CASSYLLDRENEKLFF
>NA|few|TRBJ2-7|TRBV15
TGTGCCACCAGCAGAGGAGTAATGGGCGAGCAGTACTTC
CATSRGVMGEQYF
>NA|NA|TRBJ2-1|TRBV28
TGTGCCACCATTTCAAGTTCCTACAATGAGCAGTTCTTC
CATISSSYNEQFF
>NA|NA|TRBJ2-5|TRBV20-1
TGCAGTGCTAGATGGGGGACTTCGTACCAAGAGACCCAGTACTTC
CSARWGTSYQETQYF
>NA|few|TRBJ1-1|TRBV4-1
TGCGCCAGCAGCCACACTGGCACTGAAGCTTTCTTT
CASSHTGTEAFF
>TRBD2|NA|TRBJ2-3|TRBV5-1
TGCGCCAGCAAGCCGGGGGGTTTCTCTAGCACAGATACGCAGTATTTT
CASKPGGFSSTDTQYF
>TRBD1|NA|TRBJ1-2|TRBV12-3/TRBV12-4
TGTGCCAGCAGTCCAGACAGGGAGGCTGGCTACACCTTC
CASSPDREAGYTF
>TRBD2|NA|TRBJ2-7|TRBV20-1
TGCAGTGCTCTGACTAGCGGCCTCCCCTACGAGCAGTACTTC
CSALTSGLPYEQYF
>NA|few|TRBJ2-5|TRBV20-1
TGCAGTGCTAGAATGCCAGGACAAGAGACCCAGTACTTC
CSARMPGQETQYF
>NA|NA|TRBJ1-4|TRBV5-1
TGCGCCAGCAGCCATTCTGGAGAGGGGATGGATGAAAAACTGTTTTTT
CASSHSGEGMDEKLFF
>NA|NA|TRBJ1-2|TRBV12-3/TRBV12-4
TGTGCCAGCAGTACCTACAGGAGGGATTACACCTTC
CASSTYRRDYTF
>NA|NA|TRBJ1-5|TRBV12-3/TRBV12-4
TGTGCCAGCAGTTTAGGAACAGATAGCAATCAGCCCCAGCATTTT
CASSLGTDSNQPQHF
>NA|few|TRBJ2-7|TRBV20-1
TGCAGTGCTAGCGACCTATTCAGACAGAGCGCCTACGAGCAGTACTTC
CSASDLFRQSAYEQYF
>TRBD1|NA|TRBJ2-1|TRBV6-1
TGTGCCAGCAGTGCACAGGGGAGCTCCTACAATGAGCAGTTCTTC
CASSAQGSSYNEQFF
>NA|NA|TRBJ2-3|TRBV3-1
TGTGCCAGCAGCCAAGCGGGTCTCTATACGCAGTATTTT
CASSQAGLYTQYF
>TRBD2|few|TRBJ2-7|TRBV20-1
TGCAGTGCGCTGACCCCTAGCGGGAGGGCCTACGAGCAGTACTTC
CSALTPSGRAYEQYF
>NA|NA|TRBJ2-7|TRBV12-5
TGTGCTAGTGGCCCCGGATACGAGCAGTACTTC
CASGPGYEQYF
>NA|NA|TRBJ2-5|TRBV29-1
TGCAGTGACGCCAGAAGCCTGAGGCGAGAGACCCAGTACTTC
CSDARSLRRETQYF
>TRBD1|few|TRBJ2-7|TRBV4-1
TGCGCCAGCAGCCAAGCTGGGACAGGGAGAAACGTGCAGTACTTC
CASSQAGTGRNVQYF
>NA|NA|TRBJ2-3|TRBV7-9
TGTGCCAGCAGCTTCGCTAAGGGCACAGATACGCAGTATTTT
CASSFAKGTDTQYF
>TRBD1|NA|TRBJ2-5|TRBV29-1
TGCAGCGTTGAAGGAGGTGGGGACAGGCTCGGGGAGACCCAGTACTTC
CSVEGGGDRLGETQYF
>TRBD1|few|TRBJ2-5|TRBV28
TGTGCCAGCAGTTGGGGGACAGGGGGCGCCTGGAAGGAGACCCAGTACTTC
CASSWGTGGAWKETQYF
>NA|few|TRBJ2-2|TRBV7-2
TGTGCCAGCAGCTGGGGGGGGGCGAACATCGGGGAGCTGTTTTTT
CASSWGGANIGELFF
>TRBD2|NA|TRBJ2-5|TRBV5-5
TGTGCCAGCAGCTTTGCGGGGGGGGCAGGCGAGACCCAGTACTTC
CASSFAGGAGETQYF
>TRBD2|NA|TRBJ2-7|TRBV19
TGTGCCAGTAGTACGGGACTAGCGGACTCCTACGAGCAGTACTTC
CASSTGLADSYEQYF
>TRBD1|NA|TRBJ1-5|TRBV6-2/TRBV6-3
TGTGCCAGCAGTTCCAATGACAGGGTATCTCAGCCCCAGCATTTT
CASSSNDRVSQPQHF
>NA|few|TRBJ2-2|TRBV29-1
TGCAGCGTGCAGGACCGAACGAACACCGGGGAGCTGTTTTTT
CSVQDRTNTGELFF
>TRBD2|NA|TRBJ2-3|TRBV6-5
TGTGCCAGCAGTTACTCGAACGGCGGGGGGGCGGATACGCAGTATTTT
CASSYSNGGGADTQYF
>NA|few|TRBJ2-1|TRBV5-4
TGTGCCAGCAGCTTACAGTTACCTTACAATGAGCAGTTCTTC
CASSLQLPYNEQFF
>NA|NA|TRBJ2-1|TRBV29-1
TGCAGCGCCGGACAGGGAGGGGGCAATGAGCAGTTCTTC
CSAGQGGGNEQFF
>NA|NA|TRBJ2-7|TRBV3-1
TGTGCCAGCAGCCAAGGTGAATACAGTTCCTACGAGCAGTACTTC
CASSQGEYSSYEQYF
>NA|NA|TRBJ2-1|TRBV4-1
TGTGCCAGCAGCCCCGGACTAAGCAATGAGCAGTTCTTC
CASSPGLSNEQFF
>NA|NA|TRBJ2-7|TRBV7-8
TGTGCCAGCAGCTTAGTCCCCAGGTCCTACGAGCAGTACTTC
CASSLVPRSYEQYF
>NA|NA|TRBJ2-7|TRBV9
TGTGCCAGCAGCGTGGGGTCCTTCTCCTACGAGCAGTACTTC
CASSVGSFSYEQYF
>NA|NA|TRBJ1-1|TRBV5-1
TGCGCCAGCAGCTTGGAAACAGGGAGGGACACTGAAGCTTTCTTT
CASSLETGRDTEAFF
>NA|few|TRBJ2-7|TRBV12-3/TRBV12-4
TGTGCCAGCAGGGGGAGCCTGCCTTTTTACGAGCAGTACTTC
CASRGSLPFYEQYF
>NA|few|TRBJ2-2|TRBV3-1
TGTGCCAGCAGCCAAGATCCAGTGGTCGGGGAGCTGTTTTTT
CASSQDPVVGELFF
>NA|few|TRBJ2-6|TRBV7-9
TGTGCCAGCAGTTCTTTTTCTGGGGCCAACGTCCTGACTTTC
CASSSFSGANVLTF